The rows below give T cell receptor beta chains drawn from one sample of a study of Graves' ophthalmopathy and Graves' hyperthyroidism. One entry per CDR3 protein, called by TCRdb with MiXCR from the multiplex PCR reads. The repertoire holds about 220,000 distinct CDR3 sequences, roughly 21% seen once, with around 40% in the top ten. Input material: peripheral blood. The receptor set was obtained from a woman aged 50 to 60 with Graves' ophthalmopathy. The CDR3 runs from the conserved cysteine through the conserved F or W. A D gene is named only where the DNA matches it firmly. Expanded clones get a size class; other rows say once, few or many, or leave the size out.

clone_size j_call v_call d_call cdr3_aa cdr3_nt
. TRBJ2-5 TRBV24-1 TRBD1 CATSDSRDRVPETQYF TGTGCCACCAGTGACAGCCGGGACAGGGTGCCCGAGACCCAGTACTTC
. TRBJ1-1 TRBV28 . CASSSSPWNTEAFF TGTGCCAGCAGTTCCTCCCCCTGGAACACTGAAGCTTTCTTT
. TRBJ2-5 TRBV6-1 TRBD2 CASSDSFSVGTNSVETQYF TGTGCCAGCAGTGATAGTTTCAGCGTTGGGACTAATAGTGTTGAGACCCAGTACTTC
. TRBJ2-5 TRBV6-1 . CASTRTAQETQYF TGTGCCAGCACCAGGACAGCACAAGAGACCCAGTACTTC
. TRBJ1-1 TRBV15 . CATSSRDGHTEAFF TGTGCCACCAGCAGTAGGGACGGTCACACTGAAGCTTTCTTT
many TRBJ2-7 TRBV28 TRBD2 CASSPALGASGYYEQYF TGTGCCAGCAGTCCGGCACTTGGAGCTAGCGGTTATTACGAGCAGTACTTC
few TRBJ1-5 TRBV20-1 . CSARDDLYRQPQHF TGCAGTGCTAGAGATGATCTATACCGTCAGCCCCAGCATTTT
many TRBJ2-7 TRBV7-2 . CASSIFGTGGYEQYF TGTGCCAGCAGCATCTTCGGGACTGGTGGTTACGAGCAGTACTTC
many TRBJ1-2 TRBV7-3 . CASSLDTYYGYTF TGTGCCAGCAGCTTGGACACGTACTATGGCTACACCTTC
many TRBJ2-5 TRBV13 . CASSLRSSQETQYF TGTGCCAGCAGCTTAAGATCGTCCCAAGAGACCCAGTACTTC
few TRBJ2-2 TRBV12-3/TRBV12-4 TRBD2 CASSWDYSGELFF TGTGCCAGCAGCTGGGACTATTCGGGGGAGCTGTTTTTT
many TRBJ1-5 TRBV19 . CASSIESASNQPQHF TGTGCCAGTAGTATCGAATCTGCCTCGAATCAGCCCCAGCATTTT
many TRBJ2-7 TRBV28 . CASSLKGSSSYEQYF TGTGCCAGCAGTTTAAAGGGCAGCAGCTCCTACGAGCAGTACTTC
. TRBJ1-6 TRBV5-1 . CASSERGSYNSPLHF TGCGCCAGCAGCGAGCGCGGCTCCTATAATTCACCCCTCCACTTT
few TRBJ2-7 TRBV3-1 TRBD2 CASSQRAFTSGGSYEQYF TGTGCCAGCAGCCAACGAGCCTTTACTAGCGGAGGGTCCTACGAGCAGTACTTC
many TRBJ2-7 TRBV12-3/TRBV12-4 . CASSFWAQSILEQYF TGTGCCAGCAGTTTTTGGGCCCAATCTATCCTCGAGCAGTACTTC
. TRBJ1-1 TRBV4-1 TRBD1 CASDLGQGNTEAFF TGCGCCAGCGATCTGGGACAGGGGAACACTGAAGCTTTCTTT
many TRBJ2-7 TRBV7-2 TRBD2 CASSRAGLAGGSGQYF TGTGCCAGCAGTCGAGCTGGACTAGCGGGAGGTTCCGGGCAGTACTTC
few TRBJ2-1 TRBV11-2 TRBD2 CASSLGPSGGLEQFF TGTGCCAGCAGCTTAGGTCCTAGCGGGGGGCTTGAGCAGTTCTTC
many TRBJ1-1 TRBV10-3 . CAITRGSGSGPTEAFF TGTGCCATCACCAGAGGTAGCGGCTCTGGACCGACTGAAGCTTTCTTT
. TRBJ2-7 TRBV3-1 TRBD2 CASSQLPGTSGASYEQYF TGTGCCAGCAGCCAACTACCCGGGACTAGCGGAGCCTCCTACGAGCAGTACTTC
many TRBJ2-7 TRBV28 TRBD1 CASTDRATYEQYF TGTGCCAGCACGGACAGGGCAACCTACGAGCAGTACTTC
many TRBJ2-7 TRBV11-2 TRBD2 CASSDIGRLAGSYEQYF TGTGCCAGCAGCGACATTGGTCGGCTAGCGGGGTCCTACGAGCAGTACTTC
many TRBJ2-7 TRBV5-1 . CASSLSPREAEQYF TGCGCCAGCAGCTTGAGTCCCAGGGAAGCCGAGCAGTACTTC
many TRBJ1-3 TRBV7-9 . CASSRTASGNTIYF TGTGCCAGCAGCCGGACGGCCTCTGGAAACACCATATATTTT
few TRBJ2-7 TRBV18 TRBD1 CASSTGTGGKIREQYF TGTGCCAGCTCAACGGGGACAGGGGGCAAAATTCGCGAGCAGTACTTC
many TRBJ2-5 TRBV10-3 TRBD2 CAISRSGLAEETQYF TGTGCCATCAGTCGCTCGGGACTAGCGGAAGAGACCCAGTACTTC
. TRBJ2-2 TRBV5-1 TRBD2 CASSLSGTSGTGELFF TGCGCCAGCAGCTTATCCGGGACTAGCGGCACCGGGGAGCTGTTTTTT
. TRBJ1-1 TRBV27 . CASSLRGNEAFF TGTGCCAGCAGTTTGAGGGGAAACGAAGCTTTCTTT